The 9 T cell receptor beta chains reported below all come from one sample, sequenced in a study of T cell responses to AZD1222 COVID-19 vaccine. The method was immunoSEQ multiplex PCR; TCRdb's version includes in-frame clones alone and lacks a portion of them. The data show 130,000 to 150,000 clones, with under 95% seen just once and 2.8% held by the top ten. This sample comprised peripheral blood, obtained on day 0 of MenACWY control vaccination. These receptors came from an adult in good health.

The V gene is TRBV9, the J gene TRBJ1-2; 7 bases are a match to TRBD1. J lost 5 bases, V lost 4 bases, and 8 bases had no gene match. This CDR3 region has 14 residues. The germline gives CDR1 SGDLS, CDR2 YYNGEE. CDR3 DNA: TGTGCCAGCAGCCCGGACAGGAAAGGGTATGGCTACACCTTC. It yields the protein CASSPDRKGYGYTF. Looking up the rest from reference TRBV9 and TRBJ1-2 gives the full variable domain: DSGVTQTPKHLITATGQRVTLRCSPRSGDLSVYWYQQSLDQGLQFLIQYYNGEERAKGNILERFSAQQFPDLHSELNLSSLELGDSALYFCASSPDRKGYGYTFGSGTRLTVV.

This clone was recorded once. In nucleotides, the CDR3 is TGTGCCAGCTCACCGACCCTTAGCGGGAGCCCTCAATGGGGACACAATGAGCAGTTCTTC. This translates into CASSPTLSGSPQWGHNEQFF. V is TRBV18 and J is TRBJ2-1, with 9 positions matching TRBD2. The length of the CDR3 is 20 residues. V shed 3 bases and J 5 bases; nucleotides not matched to a gene: 20. CDR1 and CDR2 (germline): KGHSH, LQKENI.

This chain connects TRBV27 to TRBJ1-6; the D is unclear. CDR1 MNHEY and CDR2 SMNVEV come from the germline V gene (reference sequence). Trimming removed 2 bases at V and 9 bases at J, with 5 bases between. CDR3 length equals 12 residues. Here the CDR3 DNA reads TGTGCCAGCAGTTTAAATCGTTCACCCCTCCACTTT. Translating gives CASSLNRSPLHF.

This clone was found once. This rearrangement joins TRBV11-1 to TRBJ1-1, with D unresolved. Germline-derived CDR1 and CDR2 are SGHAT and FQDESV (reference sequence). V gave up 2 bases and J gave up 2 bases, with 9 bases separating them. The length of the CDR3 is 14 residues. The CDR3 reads CASSLQATNTEAFF. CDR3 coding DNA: TGTGCCAGCAGCTTACAGGCCACCAACACTGAAGCTTTCTTT.

CDR3 region: CATSDGTAPYQPQHF. In DNA, the CDR3 is TGTGCCACCAGTGATGGTACAGCCCCCTATCAGCCCCAGCATTTT. The rearrangement uses TRBV24-1 and TRBJ1-5; D call uncertain. Between the trimmed V and J ends, which lost 3 bases and 5 bases, there was a span of 13 bases. CDR3 length equals 15 residues. In germline, CDR1 is KGHDR, CDR2 SFDVKD.

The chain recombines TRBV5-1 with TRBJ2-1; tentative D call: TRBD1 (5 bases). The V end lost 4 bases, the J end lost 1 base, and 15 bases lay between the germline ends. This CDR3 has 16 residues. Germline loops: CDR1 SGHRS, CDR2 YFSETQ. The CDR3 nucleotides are TGCGCCAGCAGCCTACAACCGACAGAGTCCTACAATGAGCAGTTCTTC. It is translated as CASSLQPTESYNEQFF.

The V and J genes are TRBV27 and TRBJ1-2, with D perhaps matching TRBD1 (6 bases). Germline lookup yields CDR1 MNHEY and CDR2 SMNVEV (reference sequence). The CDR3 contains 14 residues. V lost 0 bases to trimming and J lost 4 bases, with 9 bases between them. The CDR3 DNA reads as TGTGCCAGCAGTTTATCTATGGACAGCTATGGCTACACCTTC. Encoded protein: CASSLSMDSYGYTF.

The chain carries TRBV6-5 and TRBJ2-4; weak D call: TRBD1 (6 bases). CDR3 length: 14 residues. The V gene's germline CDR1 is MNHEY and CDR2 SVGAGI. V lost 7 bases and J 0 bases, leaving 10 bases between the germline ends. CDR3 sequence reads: CASTQGLAKNIQYF. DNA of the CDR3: TGTGCCAGCACCCAGGGGTTAGCCAAAAACATTCAGTACTTC.

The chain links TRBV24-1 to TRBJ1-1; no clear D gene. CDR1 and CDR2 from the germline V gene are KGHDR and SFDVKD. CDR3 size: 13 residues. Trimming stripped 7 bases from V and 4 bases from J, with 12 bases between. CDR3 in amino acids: CATRGEGFTEAFF. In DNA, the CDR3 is TGTGCCACCAGGGGCGAGGGTTTCACTGAAGCTTTCTTT.